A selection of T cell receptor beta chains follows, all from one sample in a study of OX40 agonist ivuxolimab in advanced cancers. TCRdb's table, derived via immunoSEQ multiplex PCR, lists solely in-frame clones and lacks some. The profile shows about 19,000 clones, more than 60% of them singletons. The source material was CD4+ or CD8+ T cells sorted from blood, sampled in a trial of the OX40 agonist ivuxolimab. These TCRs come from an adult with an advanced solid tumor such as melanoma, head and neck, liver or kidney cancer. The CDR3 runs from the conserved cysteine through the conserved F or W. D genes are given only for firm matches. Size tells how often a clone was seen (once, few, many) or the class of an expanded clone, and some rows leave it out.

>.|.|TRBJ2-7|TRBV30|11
CAWSVSDEQYF
TGTGCCTGGAGTGTCTCGGACGAGCAGTACTTC
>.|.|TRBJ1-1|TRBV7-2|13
CASSLGVMTEAFF
TGTGCCAGCAGCTTAGGGGTGATGACTGAAGCTTTCTTT
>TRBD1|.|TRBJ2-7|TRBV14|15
CASSPPGQGNNEQYF
TGTGCCAGCAGCCCGCCGGGACAGGGTAACAACGAGCAGTACTTC
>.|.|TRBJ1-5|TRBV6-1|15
CASSDGIFSNQPQHF
TGTGCCAGCAGTGATGGAATCTTTAGCAATCAGCCCCAGCATTTT
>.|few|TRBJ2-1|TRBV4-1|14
CASSQGLQDNEQFF
TGCGCCAGCAGCCAAGGGCTACAGGACAATGAGCAGTTCTTC
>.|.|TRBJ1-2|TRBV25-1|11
CASRGGYGYTF
TGTGCCAGTCGGGGGGGCTATGGCTACACCTTC
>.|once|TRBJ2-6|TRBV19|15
CASSVWYSGANVLTF
TGTGCCAGTAGTGTCTGGTACTCTGGGGCCAACGTCCTGACTTTC
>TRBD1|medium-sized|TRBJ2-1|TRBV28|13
CASANSGGSQQFF
TGTGCCAGCGCCAATTCAGGGGGCAGTCAGCAGTTCTTC
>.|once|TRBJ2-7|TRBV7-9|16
CASSLALGLISYEQYF
TGTGCCAGCAGCTTAGCGCTCGGACTGATCTCCTACGAGCAGTACTTC
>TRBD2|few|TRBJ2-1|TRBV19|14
CASSDLAGGYEQFF
TGTGCCAGTAGTGATCTAGCGGGAGGATATGAGCAGTTCTTC
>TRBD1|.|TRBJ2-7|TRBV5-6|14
CASSFGTGSSEQYF
TGTGCCAGCAGCTTTGGGACAGGGTCAAGCGAGCAGTACTTC
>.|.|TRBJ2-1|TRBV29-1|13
CSGDERYYNEQFF
TGCAGCGGTGACGAGAGGTACTACAATGAGCAGTTCTTC
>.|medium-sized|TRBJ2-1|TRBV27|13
CASTPGLHNEQFF
TGTGCCAGCACCCCGGGACTCCACAATGAGCAGTTCTTC
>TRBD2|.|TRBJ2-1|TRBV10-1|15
CASSSLELADNEQFF
TGCGCCAGCAGTTCGTTAGAGCTAGCGGACAATGAGCAGTTCTTC
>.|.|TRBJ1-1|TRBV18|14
CASSPTGMATEAFF
TGTGCCAGCTCACCAACGGGAATGGCCACTGAAGCTTTCTTT
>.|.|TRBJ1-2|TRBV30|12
CAWTGDNYGYTF
TGTGCCTGGACCGGGGATAACTATGGCTACACCTTC
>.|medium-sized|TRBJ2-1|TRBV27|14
CASSFQVRYNEQFF
TGTGCCAGCAGTTTCCAGGTCCGGTACAATGAGCAGTTCTTC
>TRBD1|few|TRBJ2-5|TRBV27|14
CASRTRQGSETQYF
TGTGCCAGCAGGACCCGACAGGGGTCAGAGACCCAGTACTTC
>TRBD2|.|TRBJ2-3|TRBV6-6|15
CASRVAGGPPDTQYF
TGTGCCAGCAGGGTAGCGGGAGGGCCCCCAGATACGCAGTATTTT
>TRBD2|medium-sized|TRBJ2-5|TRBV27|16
CASSLSGTSGQETQYF
TGTGCCAGCAGTTTATCGGGAACTAGCGGCCAAGAGACCCAGTACTTC
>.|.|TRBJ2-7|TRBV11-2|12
CASSGPGAEQYF
TGTGCCAGCAGCGGTCCAGGAGCCGAGCAGTACTTC
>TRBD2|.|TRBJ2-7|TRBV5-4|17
CASSLRTSGRNSYEQYF
TGTGCCAGCAGCTTGAGGACTAGCGGGAGAAACTCCTACGAGCAGTACTTC
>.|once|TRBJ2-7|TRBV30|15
CAWSQTDTSSYEQYF
TGTGCCTGGAGTCAAACGGACACGAGCTCCTACGAGCAGTACTTC